These 14 T cell receptor beta chains were all obtained from the same sample, sequenced in a study of immune heterogeneity within non-small cell lung tumors. The template consisted of bulk tumor genomic DNA, with 600 ng used per sample. Several biopsies per primary tumor were taken during surgery, spaced as far apart as possible. The cohort was untreated, with newly diagnosed non-small cell lung cancer undergoing curative surgery. With 32 V and 13 J primers, multiplex PCR amplified the TCR beta CDR3. TCRdb reprocessed the multiplex PCR reads via MiXCR and lists one record per CDR3 protein. The repertoire holds around 12,000 distinct CDR3 sequences, with roughly 30% as singletons. Sequencing was performed on lung tumor tissue. The origin of the receptors is a woman between 50 and 59 years old with non-small cell lung cancer.

This chain joins TRBV6-2 or TRBV6-3 and TRBJ2-6; D unclear. Germline loops: CDR1 MNHEY, CDR2 SVGEGT. The CDR3 runs 17 residues. Trimming pared 4 bases from V and 4 bases from J, leaving 17 bases between. The CDR3 reads CASSSAWWGSGANVLTF. The CDR3 DNA reads TGTGCCAGCAGTTCGGCGTGGTGGGGTTCCGGGGCCAACGTCCTGACTTTC.

By sample share, this clonotype is medium-sized. The chain joins TRBV6-6 to TRBJ1-6; perhaps TRBD1 as D (6 bases). V shed 2 bases and J shed 5 bases, with 7 bases lying between them. The CDR3 length is 14 residues. Germline CDR1 MNHNY, CDR2 SVGAGI (reference sequence). The CDR3 DNA reads as TGTGCCAGCAGTTACGGACAGAATAATTCACCCCTCCACTTT. Protein: CASSYGQNNSPLHF.

This clonotype rates as medium-sized. The chain uses TRBV11-3 and TRBJ2-7; weak D call: TRBD1 (6 bases). Trimming took 3 bases from V and 5 from J, leaving 14 bases between them. The CDR3 runs to 14 residues. Germline CDR1 and CDR2: SGHNT and YENEEA. The CDR3 protein is CASSFARGRNEQYF. CDR3 nucleotides: TGTGCCAGCAGCTTTGCCAGGGGTAGGAACGAGCAGTACTTC.

This clonotype was counted ten times or more. The V and J genes are TRBV11-2 and TRBJ1-6; no firm D call. Per germline, CDR1 SGHAT and CDR2 FQNNGV. The CDR3 length is 13 residues. V was pared by 5 bases and J by 8 bases, with 10 bases between. In DNA, the CDR3 is TGTGCCAGCAGCCCGCCCGGGGATTCACCCCTCCACTTT. Its translation: CASSPPGDSPLHF.

The chain has TRBV6-1 and TRBJ1-2; no reliable D call. Between the trimmed V and J ends, which lost 1 base and 8 bases, there was a span of 14 bases. Germline loops: CDR1 MNHNS, CDR2 SASEGT. CDR3 length equals 14 residues. The DNA of the CDR3 is TGTGCCAGCAGTGAAGTTGGCCGTTCAAGAGGCTACACCTTC. This gives the protein CASSEVGRSRGYTF.

This clonotype was observed at least ten times. The V gene is TRBV4-2, the J gene TRBJ1-6, with a tentative D call TRBD1 (5 bases). CDR3 length: 15 amino acids. Between the trimmed V and J ends, which lost 4 bases and 9 bases, there was a span of 16 bases. CDR1 and CDR2 from the germline V gene are LGHNA and YNFKEQ. The CDR3 sequence: CASSRPVGGGSPLHF. In DNA form, the CDR3 reads TGTGCCAGCAGCCGCCCTGTTGGGGGGGGTTCACCCCTCCACTTT.

A word on this clonotype: A single base separates this from a much larger clone, so it may be a read error. The genes are TRBV28 and TRBJ2-7; possibly TRBD2 for D (6 bases). The CDR3 has 15 amino acids. Germline V lookup: CDR1 MDHEN, CDR2 SYDVKM. CDR3 nucleotide sequence: TGTGCCAGCAGTCCACCGGGACTGGTATACTACGAGAAGTACTTC. This sequence encodes CASSPPGLVYYEKYF. Variable domain in full (rest from reference TRBV28 and TRBJ2-7): DVKVTQSSRYLVKRTGEKVFLECVQDMDHENMFWYRQDPGLGLRLIYFSYDVKMKEKGDIPEGYSVSREKKERFSLILESASTNQTSMYLCASSPPGLVYYEKYFGPGTRLTVT.

This clonotype was observed many times. V is TRBV5-1 and J is TRBJ2-2; unclear D gene. Between the trimmed V and J ends, which lost 3 bases and 1 base, there was a span of 7 bases. There are 14 residues in the CDR3. CDR1 SGHRS and CDR2 YFSETQ come from the germline V gene. The CDR3 nucleotides are TGCGCCAGCAGCTGGGTGGTGAACACCGGGGAGCTGTTTTTT. Its translation is CASSWVVNTGELFF.

As regards this clonotype: This sequence may be a read error, since a much larger clone differs from it by one base. V usage is TRBV18 and J usage is TRBJ2-7, with a possible D match to TRBD2 (6 bases). The CDR3 spans 14 residues. The germline V gene has CDR1 KGHSH and CDR2 LQKENI. The CDR3, as DNA: TGTGCCAGCTCACCAGGGGGGTACTCCTACGAGCATTACTTC. It encodes CASSPGGYSYEHYF.

This chain joins TRBV5-5 and TRBJ2-1; 9 bases are a match to TRBD1. Losses at the gene ends were 1 base for V and 7 bases for J; bases not matched to a gene: 6. Germline V lookup: CDR1 SGHKS, CDR2 YYEKEE (reference sequence). The CDR3 covers 15 residues. The CDR3: CASSLTGGAANEQFF. CDR3 in DNA: TGTGCCAGCAGCTTGACAGGGGGCGCGGCAAATGAGCAGTTCTTC.

The table lists this clonotype with a count of one. A much larger clone differs by one base, so this may be a read error. The chain is built from TRBV27 and TRBJ2-7; D remains ambiguous. CDR3 length: 12 amino acids. Trimming took 5 bases from V and 3 from J, leaving 8 bases between them. Germline-derived CDR1 and CDR2 are MNHEY and SMNVEV (reference sequence). This chain's CDR3 is CASSGQYYEQYF. CDR3 sequence (DNA): TGTGCCAGCAGTGGTCAGTACTACGAGCAGTACTTC.

Many counts were recorded for this clonotype. The chain employs TRBV28 and TRBJ1-1, with 10 bases that match TRBD1. With 6 bases clipped from V and 11 bases from J, the junction kept 12 bases outside the gene matches. This CDR3 contains 14 residues. Germline V gives CDR1 MDHEN, CDR2 SYDVKM. CDR3 sequence reads: CASRGSGTGEVAFF. Here the CDR3 DNA reads TGTGCCAGCAGAGGGTCCGGGACAGGGGAGGTGGCTTTCTTT. Full variable domain (rest looked up from reference TRBV28 and TRBJ1-1): DVKVTQSSRYLVKRTGEKVFLECVQDMDHENMFWYRQDPGLGLRLIYFSYDVKMKEKGDIPEGYSVSREKKERFSLILESASTNQTSMYLCASRGSGTGEVAFFGQGTRLTVV.

This sequence joins TRBV18 and TRBJ2-1; D gene uncertain. Trimming shortened V by 3 bases and J by 4 bases, and 7 bases separated the two germline ends. The CDR3 loop spans 13 amino acids. Germline loops: CDR1 KGHSH, CDR2 LQKENI. The DNA for the CDR3 is TGTGCCAGCTCACCCACGCAGTACAATGAGCAGTTCTTC. The encoded protein is CASSPTQYNEQFF.

This sequence joins TRBV30 and TRBJ1-2, with 7 positions matching TRBD1. Germline assignment: CDR1 GTSNPN and CDR2 SVGIG (reference sequence). This CDR3 region has 13 residues. CDR3 DNA sequence: TGTGACTGCCCCGACAGGGCCAACTATGGCTACACCTTC. Residues: CDCPDRANYGYTF. Looking up the rest from reference TRBV30 and TRBJ1-2 gives the full variable domain: SQTIHQWPATLVQPVGSPLSLECTVEGTSNPNLYWYRQAAGRGLQLLFYSVGIGQISSEVPQNLSASRPQDRQFILSSKKLLLSDSGFYLCDCPDRANYGYTFGSGTRLTVV.